This T cell receptor (beta chain) was sequenced for a study of shared clonotypes between healthy human individuals. Clones were sequenced by immunoSEQ multiplex PCR, and TCRdb holds only the in-frame ones, with some missing. Among approximately 2.5 million clones listed, 90% to 95% were seen once. This CDR3 spans 15 amino acids. CDR1 and CDR2 (germline): MNHNY, SVGAGI (reference sequence). V was cut by 2 bases and J by 4 bases, with 14 bases left in between. Sequencing was performed on naive CD4+ T cells sorted from blood. As for subset: CD45RA+ positively selected. This clonotype originated in a young man in good health. V usage is TRBV6-6 and J usage is TRBJ2-5; TRBD1 is a possible D gene (6 bases). Written as DNA, the CDR3 is TGTGCCAGCAGTTACCCGGTAGGACAGATAGAGACCCAGTACTTC. It codes for CASSYPVGQIETQYF.